This TCR beta chain was recovered during a study of T cell responses to AZD1222 COVID-19 vaccine. Study outcomes and limitations: Unmutated variant regions reportedly attract nearly half of all spike-specific TCRs. Spike-specific TCR breadth and depth went up after people got two AZD1222 doses. Sampling that yielded the repertoires occurred only after the peak T cell response.

With regard to this clone: The antigen is undetermined.

Libraries were prepared by immunoSEQ multiplex PCR; TCRdb keeps only in-frame clonotypes and omits some of them. The repertoire holds some 200,000 clones, with 90% to 95% as singletons. Germline loops: CDR1 MNHEY, CDR2 SMNVEV (reference sequence). With 3 bases removed from V and 4 bases from J, the gap between germline ends came to 14 bases. This CDR3 region has 15 residues. The sample here was peripheral blood, taken on day 0 of AZD1222 vaccination. V gene TRBV27 combines with J gene TRBJ2-3, with D unresolved. The TCR comes from an adult in good health. The CDR3 DNA is TGTGCCAGCAGTTTTAAAGACCCACTGTCAGATACGCAGTATTTT. Its protein product is CASSFKDPLSDTQYF.